This record covers a single T cell receptor beta chain. These data originate in a study of technical replicates of blood from a handful of donors. Germline V gene lookup returns CDR1 SGDLS and CDR2 YYNGEE. The CDR3 totals 15 residues. The V gene lost 0 bases and the J gene lost 7 bases, with 14 bases spanning the gap. Assay used: immunoSEQ multiplex PCR; TCRdb lists only in-frame clones, some missing. The sample has about 97,000 clones, about 95% seen once. Sequenced: T cells isolated from PBMCs. This sequence joins TRBV9 and TRBJ1-5, with D possibly TRBD1 on 5 matching bases. The clonotype was recovered from a human donor in good health. The CDR3 nucleotides read TGTGCCAGCAGCGTAGAGGGGAGGGATGGCCAGCCCCAGCATTTT. Amino acid sequence: CASSVEGRDGQPQHF. Combining the CDR3 with reference TRBV9 and TRBJ1-5 gives the whole variable domain DSGVTQTPKHLITATGQRVTLRCSPRSGDLSVYWYQQSLDQGLQFLIQYYNGEERAKGNILERFSAQQFPDLHSELNLSSLELGDSALYFCASSVEGRDGQPQHFGDGTRLSIL.